Here is one T cell receptor beta chain with its context. Methods used by the authors: Scientists estimated how many nucleated cells there were by amplifying reference gene primers. Sequenced by immunoSEQ multiplex PCR; TCRdb stores in-frame clones only, minus some. The V and J calls and clone size come from that table; D and trimming were worked out from the DNA. The sample includes hundreds of thousands of clones, about 85% of them seen just once. Germline V gene data show CDR1 as MNHEY and CDR2 as SVGAGI. The CDR3 sequence is 14 residues long. The junction had 3 bases not matched to a gene; V was cut back by 2 bases and J by 9 bases. The data were obtained in a study of blood T cell repertoires in COVID-19. Overall study: The origin of the acute and convalescent COVID-19 samples was the United States, Italy and Spain. T cells, B-cell-depleted T cells, or PBMCs provided the cDNA or gDNA that served as material.

The J gene is TRBJ1-4, the V gene TRBV6-5; 10 nucleotides align to TRBD1. The specimen was peripheral blood. The sequence derives from a man between 35 and 55 years old with acute or convalescent COVID-19. In DNA form, the CDR3 reads TGTGCCAGCAGTTACCGACAGGGGGCCCAAAAACTGTTTTTT. Translated, it gives CASSYRQGAQKLFF.